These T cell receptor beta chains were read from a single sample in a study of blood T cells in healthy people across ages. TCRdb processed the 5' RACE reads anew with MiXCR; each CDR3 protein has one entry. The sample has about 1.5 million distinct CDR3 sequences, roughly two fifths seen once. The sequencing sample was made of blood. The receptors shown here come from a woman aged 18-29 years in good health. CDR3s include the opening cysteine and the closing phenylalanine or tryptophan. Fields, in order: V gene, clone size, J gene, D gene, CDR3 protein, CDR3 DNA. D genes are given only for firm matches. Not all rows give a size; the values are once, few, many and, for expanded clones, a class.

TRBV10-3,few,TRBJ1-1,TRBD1,CATDDRDPPEAFF,TGTGCCACAGATGACAGGGACCCTCCGGAAGCTTTCTTT
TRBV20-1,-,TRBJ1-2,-,CSASRGVVELDGYTF,TGCAGTGCTAGTCGGGGGGTCGTCGAGTTGGATGGCTACACCTTC
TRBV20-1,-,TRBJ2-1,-,CSARDRMSYEQFF,TGCAGTGCTAGAGATCGAATGTCCTACGAGCAGTTCTTC
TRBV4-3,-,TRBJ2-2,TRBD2,CASSQGLVSDTGELFF,TGCGCCAGCAGCCAGGGACTAGTTAGCGACACCGGGGAGCTGTTTTTT
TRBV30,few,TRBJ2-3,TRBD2,CAWSGLAGLTDTQYF,TGTGCCTGGAGTGGACTAGCGGGGCTGACAGATACGCAGTATTTT
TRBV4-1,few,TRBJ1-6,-,CASSQDAQANSPLHF,TGCGCCAGCAGCCAAGATGCGCAGGCCAATTCACCCCTCCACTTT
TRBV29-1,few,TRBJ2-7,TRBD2,CSVLAGESHEQYF,TGCAGCGTTCTAGCGGGAGAGTCCCACGAGCAGTACTTC
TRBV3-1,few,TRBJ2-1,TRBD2,CASSQVSGIRVNEQFF,TGTGCCAGCAGCCAAGTCAGCGGGATCCGCGTGAATGAGCAGTTCTTC
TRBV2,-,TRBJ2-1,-,CASRDSVGYNEQFF,TGTGCCAGCAGGGACAGCGTGGGCTACAATGAGCAGTTCTTC
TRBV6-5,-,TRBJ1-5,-,CASSREYNGNNQPQHF,TGTGCCAGCAGCCGAGAATACAACGGTAACAATCAGCCCCAGCATTTT
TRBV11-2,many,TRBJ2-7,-,CASSVRREQYF,TGTGCCAGCAGCGTAAGACGTGAGCAGTACTTC
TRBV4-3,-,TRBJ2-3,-,CASSQDVETRDTQYF,TGCGCCAGCAGCCAAGATGTCGAGACCAGGGATACGCAGTATTTT
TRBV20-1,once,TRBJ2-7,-,CSAGTVSSYEQYF,TGCAGTGCGGGGACCGTGAGCTCCTACGAGCAGTACTTC
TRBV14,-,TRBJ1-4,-,CASSSYGGWGEKLFF,TGTGCCAGCAGCTCCTATGGGGGCTGGGGTGAAAAACTGTTTTTT